This section outlines one T cell receptor (beta chain) sequence together with its context. Its matching antigen is unknown. Both 60 Vbeta primers and 13 Jbeta primers went into the PCR. Source study methods: In a later analysis, of approximately 81 million unique beta chains, about 12 million appeared in at least two donors. Libraries were prepared by immunoSEQ multiplex PCR; TCRdb keeps only in-frame clonotypes and omits some of them. The V and J calls and clone size are taken from that table; D and trimming were inferred from the DNA. Of tens of thousands of clones in the sample, 77% were seen once. The sample is drawn from a study of cytomegalovirus exposure and HLA in healthy donors. Study-wide results and caveats: Later analysis demonstrated an association between a missense DCLRE1C variant and TCR beta V- and J-gene trimming.

The trim removed 4 bases at V and 0 bases at J, leaving 6 bases unmatched. The germline CDR1 and CDR2 sequences are SGHKS and YYEKEE (reference sequence). The CDR3 extends over 15 amino acids. Sequencing was carried out using PBMCs. The chain carries TRBV5-5 and TRBJ1-1, with TRBD1 matching 7 bases. The clonotype comes from a woman in her thirties or forties in good health and CMV-seropositive. CDR3 loop: CASSARQGLNTEAFF. The CDR3 DNA follows: TGTGCCAGCAGCGCTCGACAGGGTTTGAACACTGAAGCTTTCTTT.